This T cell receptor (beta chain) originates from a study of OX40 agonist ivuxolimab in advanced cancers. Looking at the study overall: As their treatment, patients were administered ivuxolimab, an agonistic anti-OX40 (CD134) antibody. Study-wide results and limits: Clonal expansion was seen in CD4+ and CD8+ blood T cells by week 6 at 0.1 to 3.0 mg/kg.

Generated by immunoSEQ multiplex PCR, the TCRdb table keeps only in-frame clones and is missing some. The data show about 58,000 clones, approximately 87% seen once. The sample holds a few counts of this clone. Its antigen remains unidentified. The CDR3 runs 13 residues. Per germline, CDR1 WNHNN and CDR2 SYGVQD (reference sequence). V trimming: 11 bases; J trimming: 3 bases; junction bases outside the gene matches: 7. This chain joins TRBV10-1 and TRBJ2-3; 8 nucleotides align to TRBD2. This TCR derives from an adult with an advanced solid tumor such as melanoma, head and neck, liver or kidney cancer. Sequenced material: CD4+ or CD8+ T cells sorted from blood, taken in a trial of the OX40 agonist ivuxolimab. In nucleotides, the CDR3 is TGCGCCCATTACACGGGGGGGACAGATACGCAGTATTTT. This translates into CAHYTGGTDTQYF.